This T cell receptor beta chain was retrieved from a study of blood T cell repertoires in COVID-19. Whole-study context: Sources were T cells, B-cell-depleted T cells, or PBMCs; the material itself was cDNA or gDNA.

Cohort placement rested on clinical history that participants reported themselves. V shed 8 bases, J shed 8 bases, and the junction held 9 bases outside the gene matches. The germline V gene has CDR1 LGHDT and CDR2 YNNKEL (reference sequence). The CDR3 has 13 amino acids. The repertoire was sequenced with immunoSEQ multiplex PCR; TCRdb's copy has only in-frame clones and lacks some. This repertoire shows about 380,000 clones, around 87% found once; its top ten account for 1% to 1.5%. What was sequenced was PBMCs or T cells enriched from blood (not recorded which). The chain employs TRBV3-1 (or the pseudogene TRBV3-2) and TRBJ1-2, with 9 bases fitting TRBD1. The receptor was derived from a man aged 25 to 40 who had recovered from COVID-19. The CDR3 here is CASGTGPLVGYTF. CDR3 in DNA: TGTGCCAGCGGGACAGGGCCCCTGGTGGGCTACACCTTC.